The 6 T cell receptor beta chains presented below share a single source sample, sequenced in a study of blood T cell repertoires in COVID-19. Produced via immunoSEQ multiplex PCR; TCRdb's table is partial and in-frame only. The table lists about 110,000 clones, 88% of them singletons. Specimen: peripheral blood. Source of these receptors: a woman between 50 and 59 years old with active or convalescent COVID-19.

The chain joins TRBV12-5 to TRBJ1-6; D perhaps matches TRBD1 (6 bases). CDR1 LGHNT and CDR2 FRNRAP come from the germline V gene. CDR3 length: 13 amino acids. The ends were cut back, 1 base at V and 10 bases at J, with 8 bases in the middle. DNA of the CDR3: TGTGCTAGTGGTTTGGAACAGGGCTCACCCCTCCACTTT. This translates into CASGLEQGSPLHF.

This chain uses TRBV18 with TRBJ2-3, with 8 bases fitting TRBD2. The CDR3 is 15 residues long. V shed 6 bases and J 6 bases; nucleotides not matched to a gene: 11. Per the germline V gene, CDR1 is KGHSH and CDR2 is LQKENI. CDR3 DNA: TGTGCCAGCTCCCAACAGGGACTAGAAGGGGATACGCAGTATTTT. It yields the protein CASSQQGLEGDTQYF.

The chain combines TRBV7-2 with TRBJ2-2; no reliable D call. The CDR3 length is 14 residues. Trimming pared 1 base from V and 3 bases from J, leaving 6 bases between. The germline V gene has CDR1 SGHTA and CDR2 FQGNSA. Here the CDR3 reads CASSLDQDTGELFF. DNA of the CDR3: TGTGCCAGCAGCTTAGACCAGGACACCGGGGAGCTGTTTTTT.

The CDR3 region has the DNA TGTGCCAGCAGGCAGGGGGATACGCAGTATTTT. Its protein is CASRQGDTQYF. The chain is built from TRBV11-2 and TRBJ2-3, with a possible D match to TRBD1 (6 bases). V was pared by 6 bases and J by 6 bases, with 7 bases between. CDR3 length: 11 residues. CDR1 is SGHAT and CDR2 is FQNNGV in the germline V gene.

The genes are TRBV6-6 and TRBJ2-7; 7 positions agree with TRBD1. Germline loops: CDR1 MNHNY, CDR2 SVGAGI (reference sequence). The CDR3 is made up of 13 amino acids. V trimming: 6 bases; J trimming: 4 bases; junction bases outside the gene matches: 6. The chain's CDR3 is CASRAGTAYEQYF. DNA for the CDR3: TGTGCCAGCAGGGCCGGGACAGCGTACGAGCAGTACTTC.

The rearrangement uses TRBV28 and TRBJ1-5, with 8 bases lining up with TRBD1. The CDR3 covers 15 residues. J gave up 2 bases and V 10 bases, and 10 bases lay outside the gene matches. From germline, CDR1 is MDHEN and CDR2 SYDVKM. The chain's CDR3 is CATIGQGGGNQPQHF. The CDR3 DNA sequence: TGTGCCACTATAGGACAGGGTGGGGGCAATCAGCCCCAGCATTTT. Full variable domain (outside the CDR3, taken from reference TRBV28 and TRBJ1-5): DVKVTQSSRYLVKRTGEKVFLECVQDMDHENMFWYRQDPGLGLRLIYFSYDVKMKEKGDIPEGYSVSREKKERFSLILESASTNQTSMYLCATIGQGGGNQPQHFGDGTRLSIL.